This T cell receptor (beta chain) was found in a study of OX40 agonist ivuxolimab in advanced cancers. Overall study findings and caveats: Average numbers of expanded clones were greater in CD8+ T cells than in CD4+.

TCRdb's copy holds only in-frame clones and misses some; the assay was immunoSEQ multiplex PCR. The sample consists of approximately 22,000 clones, 70% to 90% of them appearing once. Remarks on this clone: Its matching antigen is unknown.

The V gene's germline CDR1 is SNHLY and CDR2 FYNNEI. This CDR3 contains 15 residues. J lost 2 bases, V lost 8 bases, and 11 bases had no gene match. The sequencing used CD4+ or CD8+ T cells sorted from blood, collected in a trial of the OX40 agonist ivuxolimab. This TCR was recovered from an adult with an advanced solid tumor such as melanoma, head and neck, liver or kidney cancer. This chain uses TRBV2 with TRBJ1-2; 7 bases line up with TRBD1. CDR3 nucleotide sequence: TGTGCCAGCCGCATCGGAAGGGGGCTGAACTATGGCTACACCTTC. It codes for CASRIGRGLNYGYTF.